Shown below are 17 T cell receptor beta chains from a single sample sequenced in a study of T cell repertoires in cytomegalovirus infection. TCRdb processed the reads anew with MiXCR; each CDR3 protein has one entry. The sample yields roughly 200,000 distinct CDR3 sequences, approximately 17% seen once. Sample: CD8+ T cells from PBMCs. The receptors were sampled from a human donor in good health (CMV status not recorded). Some clones in this sample may be carry-over from other donors' samples.

The gene calls are TRBV7-6 and TRBJ2-1; D may be TRBD1 or TRBD2 (5 bases each). Germline CDR1 reads SGHVS; CDR2 reads FNYEAQ. V lost 0 bases and J lost 6, with 12 bases in between. This CDR3 region has 15 residues. CDR3 nucleotides: TGTGCCAGCAGCTTAGCGCCGGGACCGCTCAATGAGCAGTTCTTC. Translation: CASSLAPGPLNEQFF. The entire variable domain, with the rest obtained from reference TRBV7-6 and TRBJ2-1, is as follows: GAGVSQSPRYKVTKRGQDVALRCDPISGHVSLYWYRQALGQGPEFLTYFNYEAQQDKSGLPNDRFSAERPEGSISTLTIQRTEQRDSAMYRCASSLAPGPLNEQFFGPGTRLTVL.

The chain carries TRBV28 and TRBJ2-2; 8 nucleotides align to TRBD2. Germline lookup yields CDR1 MDHEN and CDR2 SYDVKM. This CDR3 is built from 15 residues. J lost 3 bases, V lost 2 bases, and 2 bases had no gene match. The CDR3 loop is CASSLPGGDTGELFF. The DNA for the CDR3 is TGTGCCAGCAGTTTACCGGGGGGGGACACCGGGGAGCTGTTTTTT.

V gene TRBV7-2 combines with J gene TRBJ1-4; TRBD1 aligns across 7 bases. Trimming removed 5 bases from V and 8 bases from J; junction bases left unmatched: 14. Germline V gene lookup returns CDR1 SGHTA and CDR2 FQGNSA. CDR3 length: 16 residues. The DNA for the CDR3 is TGTGCCAGCAGCCCCGGGACAGTCTTTCGTCGGGAAAAACTGTTTTTT. This sequence encodes CASSPGTVFRREKLFF.

This clonotype turned up a few times. The rearrangement joins TRBV12-3 or TRBV12-4 to TRBJ2-1; 8 positions agree with TRBD2. V shed 6 bases and J 7 bases; nucleotides not matched to a gene: 5. The CDR3 has 13 residues. CDR3 sequence reads: CASSRGGGNEQFF. CDR3 sequence (DNA): TGTGCCAGCAGCCGGGGGGGGGGGAATGAGCAGTTCTTC.

This chain uses TRBV11-2 with TRBJ2-5, with TRBD1 as a possible D gene (6 bases). Germline V gives CDR1 SGHAT, CDR2 FQNNGV. The CDR3 is 17 residues long. V was trimmed by 7 bases and J by 7 bases, leaving 28 bases between them. CDR3 sequence (DNA): TGTGCCAGCAATCCAACTACCCGCGACAGGATTGTATCGACCCAGTACTTC. Translated, it gives CASNPTTRDRIVSTQYF.

This chain joins TRBV19 and TRBJ1-1, with a weak D call TRBD1 (6 bases). The ends were cut back, 2 bases at V and 1 base at J, with 11 bases in the middle. From germline, CDR1 is LNHDA and CDR2 SQIVND (reference sequence). This CDR3 spans 15 amino acids. CDR3 residues: CASSIMDSQNTEAFF. In nucleotides, the CDR3 is TGTGCCAGTAGTATAATGGACAGCCAGAACACTGAAGCTTTCTTT.

CDR3 region: CASSLVPSEISYEQYF. CDR3 DNA: TGTGCCAGCAGCTTGGTCCCCTCAGAGATCTCCTACGAGCAGTACTTC. J is TRBJ2-7 and V is TRBV7-9, with D hard to call. The CDR3 is 16 amino acids. The V end lost 3 bases, the J end lost 0 bases, and 15 bases lay between the germline ends. CDR1 is SEHNR, CDR2 FQNEAQ, per germline (reference sequence).

The chain carries TRBV29-1 and TRBJ2-3; no definite D call. The germline V and J ends were trimmed by 1 base and 2 bases, with 16 bases remaining between them. CDR1 is SQVTM and CDR2 is ANQGSEA in the germline V gene. The length of the CDR3 is 16 residues. Written as DNA, the CDR3 is TGCAGCGTTGAAGTCCCTCGACGGCGTTACACAGATACGCAGTATTTT. Its protein is CSVEVPRRRYTDTQYF.

This clonotype was found a few times. The chain has TRBV23-1 and TRBJ1-5; 9 bases fit TRBD1. TRBV23-1 is treated as an ORF (open reading frame) with a function not yet certain. The CDR3 extends over 16 amino acids. The V gene end was trimmed by 7 bases and the J gene end by 0 bases; junction bases not matched to a gene: 7. CDR3 amino acids: CASITGTGSSNQPQHF. The CDR3 bases are TGCGCCAGCATAACCGGGACAGGGAGTAGCAATCAGCCCCAGCATTTT.

This clonotype was seen a handful of times. V gene TRBV7-2 combines with J gene TRBJ2-7, with a weak D call TRBD2 (5 bases). CDR1 and CDR2 from the germline V gene are SGHTA and FQGNSA. With 4 bases removed from V and 1 base from J, the gap between germline ends came to 14 bases. The CDR3 runs 15 residues. CDR3 loop: CASSSDLAPSYEQYF. As DNA, the CDR3 is TGTGCCAGCAGCTCCGACCTAGCTCCGTCCTACGAGCAGTACTTC.

This sequence joins TRBV4-2 and TRBJ2-3; no reliable D call. CDR1 and CDR2 (germline): LGHNA, YNFKEQ. The ends were cut back, 1 base at V and 3 bases at J, with 8 bases in the middle. This CDR3 contains 14 residues. In DNA, the CDR3 is TGTGCCAGCAGCCAAGGTCTAGAAACAGATACGCAGTATTTT. Translation gives CASSQGLETDTQYF.

The V call is TRBV7-6, the J call TRBJ1-1; D remains unclear. V was pared by 0 bases and J by 7 bases, with 9 bases between. CDR1 and CDR2 from the germline V gene are SGHVS and FNYEAQ. This CDR3 is 13 amino acids long. The CDR3 protein is CASSLAGIDEAFF. CDR3 nucleotides: TGTGCCAGCAGCTTAGCAGGGATCGATGAAGCTTTCTTT.

This CDR3 is CASSYGQEGQPQHF. The CDR3 region has the DNA TGTGCCAGCAGTTATGGACAGGAAGGTCAGCCCCAGCATTTT. The rearrangement uses TRBV6-2 or TRBV6-3 and TRBJ1-5; 7 bases map to TRBD1. V shed 3 bases, J shed 6 bases, and the junction held 5 bases outside the gene matches. The CDR3 runs to 14 residues. Germline V gene sequence: CDR1 MNHEY, CDR2 SVGEGT.

This clonotype was observed a handful of times. This sequence joins TRBV4-1 and TRBJ2-7; 9 nucleotides match TRBD1. CDR3 length equals 15 residues. Germline CDR1 MGHRA, CDR2 YSYEKL. The junction had 7 bases not matched to a gene; V was cut back by 1 base and J by 6 bases. The CDR3 DNA sequence: TGCGCCAGCAGCCAAGGGGACAGGGTTTTATCCGAGCAGTACTTC. This codes for CASSQGDRVLSEQYF.

This chain uses TRBV27 with TRBJ2-3; D remains unclear. Deletions cut 5 bases from V and 0 bases from J, with 9 bases between. The germline V gene has CDR1 MNHEY and CDR2 SMNVEV (reference sequence). This CDR3 contains 14 residues. The CDR3 region has the DNA TGTGCCAGCAGTCCGTTGGACAGCACAGATACGCAGTATTTT. Translated: CASSPLDSTDTQYF.

In regard to this clonotype: This is likely a read error, given that the CDR3 carries no conserved phenylalanine or tryptophan at its end. This rearrangement joins TRBV7-9 to TRBJ1-2, with D perhaps TRBD1 (5 bases). CDR1 is SEHNR and CDR2 is FQNEAQ in the germline V gene (reference sequence). The CDR3 has 13 residues. V lost 2 bases to trimming and J lost 6 bases, with 10 bases between them. For the CDR3, the DNA is TGTGCCAGCAGCTTACCAGGGTCGAATGGCTACACCTTA. The encoded protein is CASSLPGSNGYTL.

Notes on this clonotype: A much larger clone is a single base away; this may be a read error. The chain couples TRBV28 to TRBJ1-1; D not resolved. In germline, CDR1 is MDHEN, CDR2 SYDVKM. CDR3 length equals 16 residues. The CDR3 loop is CDSSPLSSIAGTEAFF. The DNA for the CDR3 is TGTGACAGCAGTCCCTTAAGTTCGATTGCGGGCACTGAAGCTTTCTTT.